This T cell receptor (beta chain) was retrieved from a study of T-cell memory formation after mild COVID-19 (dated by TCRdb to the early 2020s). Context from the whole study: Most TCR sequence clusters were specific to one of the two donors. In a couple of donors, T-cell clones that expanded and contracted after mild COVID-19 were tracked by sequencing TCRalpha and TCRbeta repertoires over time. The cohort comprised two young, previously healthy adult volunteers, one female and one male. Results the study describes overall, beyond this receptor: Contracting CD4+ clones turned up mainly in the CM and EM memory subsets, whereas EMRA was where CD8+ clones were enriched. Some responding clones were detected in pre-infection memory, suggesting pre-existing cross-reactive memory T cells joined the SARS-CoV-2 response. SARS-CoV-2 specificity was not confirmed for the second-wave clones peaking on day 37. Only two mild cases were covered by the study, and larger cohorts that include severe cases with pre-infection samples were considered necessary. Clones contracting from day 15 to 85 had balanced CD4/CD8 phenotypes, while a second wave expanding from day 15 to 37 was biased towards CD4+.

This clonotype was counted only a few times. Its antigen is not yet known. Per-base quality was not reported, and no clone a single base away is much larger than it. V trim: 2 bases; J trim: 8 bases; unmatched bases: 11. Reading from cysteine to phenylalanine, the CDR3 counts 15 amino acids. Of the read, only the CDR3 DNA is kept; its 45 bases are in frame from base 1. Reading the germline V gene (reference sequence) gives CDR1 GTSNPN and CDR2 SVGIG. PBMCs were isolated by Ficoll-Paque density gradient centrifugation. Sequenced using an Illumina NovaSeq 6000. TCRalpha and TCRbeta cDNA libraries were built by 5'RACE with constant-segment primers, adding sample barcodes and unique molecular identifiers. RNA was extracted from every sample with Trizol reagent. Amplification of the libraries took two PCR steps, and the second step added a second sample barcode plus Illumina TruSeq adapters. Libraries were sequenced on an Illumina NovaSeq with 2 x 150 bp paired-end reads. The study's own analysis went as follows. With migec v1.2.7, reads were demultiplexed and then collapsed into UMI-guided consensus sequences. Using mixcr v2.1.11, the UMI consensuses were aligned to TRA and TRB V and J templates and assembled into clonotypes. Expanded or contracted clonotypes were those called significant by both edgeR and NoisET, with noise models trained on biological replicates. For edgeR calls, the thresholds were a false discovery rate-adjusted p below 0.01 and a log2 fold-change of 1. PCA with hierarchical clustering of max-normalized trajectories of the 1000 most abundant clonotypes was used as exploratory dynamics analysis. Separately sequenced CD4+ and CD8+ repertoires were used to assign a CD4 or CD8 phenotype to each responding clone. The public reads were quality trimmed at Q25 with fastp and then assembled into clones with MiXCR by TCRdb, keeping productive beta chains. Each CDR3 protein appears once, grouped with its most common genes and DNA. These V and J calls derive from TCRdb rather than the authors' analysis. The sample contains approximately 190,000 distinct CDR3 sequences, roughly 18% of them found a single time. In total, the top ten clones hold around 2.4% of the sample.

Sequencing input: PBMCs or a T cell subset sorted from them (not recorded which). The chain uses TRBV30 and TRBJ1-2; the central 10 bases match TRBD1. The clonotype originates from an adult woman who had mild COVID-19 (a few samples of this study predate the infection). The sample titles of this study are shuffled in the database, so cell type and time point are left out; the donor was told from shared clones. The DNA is TGTGCCTGGAGTTACAGGGGACAGGGGTTAGAAGGCTACACCTTC. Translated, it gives CAWSYRGQGLEGYTF.